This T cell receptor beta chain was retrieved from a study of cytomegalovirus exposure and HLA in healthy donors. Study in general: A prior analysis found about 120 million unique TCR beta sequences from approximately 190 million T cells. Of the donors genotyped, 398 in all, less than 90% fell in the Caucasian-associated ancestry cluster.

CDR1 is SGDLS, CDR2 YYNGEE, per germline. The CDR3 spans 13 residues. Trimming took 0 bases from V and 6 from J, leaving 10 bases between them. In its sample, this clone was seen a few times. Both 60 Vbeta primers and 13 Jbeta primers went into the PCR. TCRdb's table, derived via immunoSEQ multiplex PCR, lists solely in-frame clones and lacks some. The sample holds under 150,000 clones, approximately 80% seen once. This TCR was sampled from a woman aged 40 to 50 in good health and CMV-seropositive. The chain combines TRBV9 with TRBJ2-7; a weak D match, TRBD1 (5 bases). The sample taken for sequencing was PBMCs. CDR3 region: CASSVAGFSEQYF. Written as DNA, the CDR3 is TGTGCCAGCAGCGTAGCAGGGTTTTCCGAGCAGTACTTC.